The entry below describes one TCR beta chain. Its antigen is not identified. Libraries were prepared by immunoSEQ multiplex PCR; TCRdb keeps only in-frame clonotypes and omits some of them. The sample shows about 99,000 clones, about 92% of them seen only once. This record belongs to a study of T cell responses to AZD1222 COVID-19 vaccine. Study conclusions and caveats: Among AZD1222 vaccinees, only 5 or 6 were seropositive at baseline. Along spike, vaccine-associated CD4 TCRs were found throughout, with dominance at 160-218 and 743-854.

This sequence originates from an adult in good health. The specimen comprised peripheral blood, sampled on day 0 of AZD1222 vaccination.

CDR3 DNA: TGTGCCAGCAGCGACATCATTCTGGGCACCTACGAGCAGTACTTC. Encoded protein: CASSDIILGTYEQYF. The V gene is TRBV7-9, the J gene TRBJ2-7; no definite D call. The germline V gene encodes CDR1 SEHNR and CDR2 FQNEAQ (reference sequence). Trimming took off 5 bases at V and 2 bases at J, with 16 bases between the two ends. There are 15 residues in the CDR3.